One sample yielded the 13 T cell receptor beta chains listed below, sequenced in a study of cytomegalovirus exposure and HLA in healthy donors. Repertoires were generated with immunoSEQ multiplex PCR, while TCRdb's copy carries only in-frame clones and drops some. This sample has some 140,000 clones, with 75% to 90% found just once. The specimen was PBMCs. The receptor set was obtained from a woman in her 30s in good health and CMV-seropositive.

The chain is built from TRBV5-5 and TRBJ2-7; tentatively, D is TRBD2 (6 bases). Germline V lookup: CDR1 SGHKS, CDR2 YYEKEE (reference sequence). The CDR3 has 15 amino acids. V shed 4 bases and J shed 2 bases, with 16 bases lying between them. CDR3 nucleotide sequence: TGTGCCAGCAGCCCCAGCCCTAGCGCTACCTACGAGCAGTACTTC. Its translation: CASSPSPSATYEQYF.

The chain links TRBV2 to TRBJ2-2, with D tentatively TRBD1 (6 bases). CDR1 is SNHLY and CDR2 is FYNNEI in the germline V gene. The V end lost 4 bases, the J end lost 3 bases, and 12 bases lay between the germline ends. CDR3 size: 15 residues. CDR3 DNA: TGTGCCAGCAGTGTGGGGCAGGGGTACACCGGGGAGCTGTTTTTT. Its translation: CASSVGQGYTGELFF.

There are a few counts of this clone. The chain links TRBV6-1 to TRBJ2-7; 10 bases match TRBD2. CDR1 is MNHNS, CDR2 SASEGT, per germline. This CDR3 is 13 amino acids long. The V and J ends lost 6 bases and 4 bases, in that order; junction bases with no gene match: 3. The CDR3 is CASRRTSGYEQYF. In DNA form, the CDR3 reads TGTGCCAGCAGGCGGACTAGCGGATACGAGCAGTACTTC.

The CDR3 DNA reads as TGTGCCAGCAGGGAGGGGATTGCCGAAGCTTTCTTT. Its protein is CASREGIAEAFF. The chain joins TRBV27 to TRBJ1-1; D might be TRBD1 (5 bases). The CDR3 runs 12 residues. V lost 6 bases, J lost 8 bases, and 13 bases lay in between. Germline V CDR1 and CDR2: MNHEY, SMNVEV (reference sequence).

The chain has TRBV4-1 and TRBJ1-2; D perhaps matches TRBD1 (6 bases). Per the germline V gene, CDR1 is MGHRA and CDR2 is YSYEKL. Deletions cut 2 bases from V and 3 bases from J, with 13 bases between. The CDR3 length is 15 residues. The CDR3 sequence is CASSQWGHGDYGYTF. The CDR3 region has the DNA TGCGCCAGCAGCCAATGGGGACACGGCGACTATGGCTACACCTTC.

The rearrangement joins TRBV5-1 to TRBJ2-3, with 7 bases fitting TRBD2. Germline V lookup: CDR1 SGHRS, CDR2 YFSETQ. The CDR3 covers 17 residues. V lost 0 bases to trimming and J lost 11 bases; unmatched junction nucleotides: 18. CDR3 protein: CASSLDVDTSFGGGQYF. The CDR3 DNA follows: TGCGCCAGCAGCTTGGATGTGGACACCTCTTTTGGGGGGGGGCAGTATTTT.

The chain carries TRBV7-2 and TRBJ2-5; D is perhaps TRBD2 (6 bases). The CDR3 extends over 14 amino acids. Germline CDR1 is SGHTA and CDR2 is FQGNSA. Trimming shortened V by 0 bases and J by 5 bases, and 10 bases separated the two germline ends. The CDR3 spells CASSLAGRGETQYF. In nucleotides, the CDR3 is TGTGCCAGCAGCTTAGCGGGCCGGGGGGAGACCCAGTACTTC.

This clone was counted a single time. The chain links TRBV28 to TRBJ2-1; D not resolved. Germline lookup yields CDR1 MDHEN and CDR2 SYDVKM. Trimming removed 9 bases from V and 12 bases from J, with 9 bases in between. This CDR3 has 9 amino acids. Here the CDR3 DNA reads TGTGCCAGTGGGCCAGCGCAGTTCTTC. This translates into CASGPAQFF.

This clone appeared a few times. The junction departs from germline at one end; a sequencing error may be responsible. The CDR3 nucleotides are TGTGCCAGCAGTGAAGGCGTAGGACAGGGCTCCCACGAGCAGTACTTC. This codes for CASSEGVGQGSHEQYF. V is TRBV6-1 and J is TRBJ2-7; TRBD1 matches at 8 bases. CDR1 MNHNS and CDR2 SASEGT come from the germline V gene. This CDR3 has 16 residues.

CDR3 nucleotide sequence: TGTGCCAGCAGCCAAAATTACAGGGAGAACTATGGCTACACCTTC. This gives the protein CASSQNYRENYGYTF. The V call is TRBV4-2, the J call TRBJ1-2; weak D call: TRBD1 (6 bases). Germline V gene lookup returns CDR1 LGHNA and CDR2 YNFKEQ. The CDR3 runs to 15 residues. The V end lost 2 bases, the J end lost 2 bases, and 12 bases lay between the germline ends.

CDR3 loop: CASSQPQGRREETQYF. The CDR3, as DNA: TGTGCCAGCAGCCAGCCCCAGGGAAGACGAGAAGAGACCCAGTACTTC. The chain has TRBV4-2 and TRBJ2-5; a weak D match, TRBD1 (5 bases). The CDR3 runs to 16 residues. The germline V gene encodes CDR1 LGHNA and CDR2 YNFKEQ. Trimming pared 3 bases from V and 3 bases from J, leaving 17 bases between.

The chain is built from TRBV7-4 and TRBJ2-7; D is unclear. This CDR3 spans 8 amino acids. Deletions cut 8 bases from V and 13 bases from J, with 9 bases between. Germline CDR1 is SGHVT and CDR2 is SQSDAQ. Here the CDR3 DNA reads TGTGCCAGCCTACTGTGCTACTTC. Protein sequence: CASLLCYF.

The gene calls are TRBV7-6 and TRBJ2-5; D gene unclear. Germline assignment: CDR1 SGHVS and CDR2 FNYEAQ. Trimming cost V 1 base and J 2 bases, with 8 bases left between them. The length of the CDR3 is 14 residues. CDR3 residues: CASSLGQFQETQYF. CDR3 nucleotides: TGTGCCAGCAGCTTAGGCCAGTTTCAAGAGACCCAGTACTTC.